This is a list of T cell receptor beta chains from one sample in a study of T cell responses to AZD1222 COVID-19 vaccine. Some clones are missing from TCRdb's copy, which holds only in-frame ones; the method was immunoSEQ multiplex PCR. The sample contains around 150,000 clones, roughly 92% of which appear only once. The specimen comprised peripheral blood, sampled 28 days after the second AZD1222 dose. These receptors all come from an adult who received the AZD1222 COVID-19 vaccine. The CDR3 runs from the conserved cysteine through the conserved F or W. The D gene is left open where the match is weak. The size of a clone is reported for some rows only, either as once, few or many, or as a class for expanded clones.

DNA: TGCAGCGTTGAACTCGGCGCCGGGACAGACCAGAGAAACACCATATATTTT; CDR3: CSVELGAGTDQRNTIYF; size: NA; D: TRBD1; J: TRBJ1-3; V: TRBV29-1
DNA: TGTGCCAGCAGTCTCGGGGCTAACTACGAGCAGTACTTC; CDR3: CASSLGANYEQYF; size: NA; D: NA; J: TRBJ2-7; V: TRBV2
DNA: TGCGCCAGCAGCCAAGAACCCGGGACAGCTTTCTCTGGAAACACCATATATTTT; CDR3: CASSQEPGTAFSGNTIYF; size: NA; D: TRBD1; J: TRBJ1-3; V: TRBV4-3
DNA: TGTGCCAGCAGTCGCTCAGGGGAGGAGCAGTACTTC; CDR3: CASSRSGEEQYF; size: once; D: NA; J: TRBJ2-7; V: TRBV6-2/TRBV6-3
DNA: TGTGCCAGCAGCCCGTACAGGGGGGACACCGGGGAGCTGTTTTTT; CDR3: CASSPYRGDTGELFF; size: few; D: TRBD1; J: TRBJ2-2; V: TRBV27
DNA: TGTGCCAGCTCACAGGGGGCCCAGGGGGAGCAGTTCTTC; CDR3: CASSQGAQGEQFF; size: NA; D: TRBD1; J: TRBJ2-1; V: TRBV18
DNA: TGTGCCAGCAGCCCAGACCTGGGGAACACCATATATTTT; CDR3: CASSPDLGNTIYF; size: NA; D: NA; J: TRBJ1-3; V: TRBV9
DNA: TGTGCCAGCAGTGAAGGGGGACACCCTAAGCCCCAGCATTTT; CDR3: CASSEGGHPKPQHF; size: NA; D: NA; J: TRBJ1-5; V: TRBV6-1
DNA: TGTGCCAGCAGTTACGAGACGGCGGCCTACGAGCAGTACTTC; CDR3: CASSYETAAYEQYF; size: NA; D: NA; J: TRBJ2-7; V: TRBV6-2/TRBV6-3
DNA: TGTGCCATCAGGCAAGGGTCCCGAGGAACTGAAGCTTTCTTT; CDR3: CAIRQGSRGTEAFF; size: NA; D: NA; J: TRBJ1-1; V: TRBV10-3
DNA: TGTGCCAGCAGGGACATCGAGGCCAACGTCCTGACTTTC; CDR3: CASRDIEANVLTF; size: NA; D: NA; J: TRBJ2-6; V: TRBV6-5
DNA: TGTGCCAGCAGCGTAGCGGGACCCTCAGGGGCAGAGACCCAGTACTTC; CDR3: CASSVAGPSGAETQYF; size: once; D: NA; J: TRBJ2-5; V: TRBV9
DNA: TGTGCCAGCAGCCAAGGGCAGGGTGACAGCAATCAGCCCCAGCATTTT; CDR3: CASSQGQGDSNQPQHF; size: NA; D: NA; J: TRBJ1-5; V: TRBV4-2
DNA: TGTGCCAGCTCACCCCAACCACAGGGGAGCTCACCCCTCCACTTT; CDR3: CASSPQPQGSSPLHF; size: NA; D: TRBD1; J: TRBJ1-6; V: TRBV18
DNA: TGTGCCAGTAGTATTTGGACAGGCGGTGGCTACACCTTC; CDR3: CASSIWTGGGYTF; size: NA; D: TRBD1; J: TRBJ1-2; V: TRBV19
DNA: TGCGCCAGCAGCTTCGAAATTAGCGGGGCGAACTACAATGAGCAGTTCTTC; CDR3: CASSFEISGANYNEQFF; size: NA; D: TRBD2; J: TRBJ2-1; V: TRBV5-1
DNA: TGTGCCAGCAGCGCGGACAGGGGCGGGCAGCCCCAGCATTTT; CDR3: CASSADRGGQPQHF; size: NA; D: TRBD1; J: TRBJ1-5; V: TRBV9
DNA: TGTGCCAGCAGCGTTCCTAGCGGGGGGAATGAGCAGTTCTTC; CDR3: CASSVPSGGNEQFF; size: NA; D: TRBD2; J: TRBJ2-1; V: TRBV9
DNA: TGTGCCAGCAGCTCGATCGCTAACACTGAAGCTTTCTTT; CDR3: CASSSIANTEAFF; size: NA; D: NA; J: TRBJ1-1; V: TRBV7-9
DNA: TGTGCCATCAGCACCACTAGCGGGCTTAACACCGGGGAGCTGTTTTTT; CDR3: CAISTTSGLNTGELFF; size: NA; D: TRBD2; J: TRBJ2-2; V: TRBV10-3
DNA: TGTGCCAGCAGCACGACTAGCTTCCGCTACGAGCAGTACTTC; CDR3: CASSTTSFRYEQYF; size: once; D: TRBD2; J: TRBJ2-7; V: TRBV28
DNA: TGTGCCAGCAGTCCCGGGACTAGCGGGAGGGATGAGCAGTTCTTC; CDR3: CASSPGTSGRDEQFF; size: once; D: TRBD2; J: TRBJ2-1; V: TRBV5-8
DNA: TGTGCCAGCAGCCAGACAGGGGGCGAAGGCTACACCTTC; CDR3: CASSQTGGEGYTF; size: NA; D: TRBD1; J: TRBJ1-2; V: TRBV7-6
DNA: TGTGCCACCAGCAGCCCTCCCGGGAACAGGGGCTCCTACGAGCAGTACTTC; CDR3: CATSSPPGNRGSYEQYF; size: NA; D: TRBD1; J: TRBJ2-7; V: TRBV15
DNA: TGTGCCAGCAGCCTAACAGGGAGTGAAGCTTTCTTT; CDR3: CASSLTGSEAFF; size: NA; D: NA; J: TRBJ1-1; V: TRBV7-9
DNA: TGCGCCAGCAGCCAAGTAGGGGGGGCCAAAAACATTCAGTACTTC; CDR3: CASSQVGGAKNIQYF; size: NA; D: NA; J: TRBJ2-4; V: TRBV4-3
DNA: TGCGCCAGCAGCCAAGGGGCTCTAGCGGGTAGCTCCTACAATGAGCAGTTCTTC; CDR3: CASSQGALAGSSYNEQFF; size: NA; D: TRBD2; J: TRBJ2-1; V: TRBV4-1
DNA: TGTGCCAGCAGCTCCCCGGGACAGGTACTAGATGAGCAGTTCTTC; CDR3: CASSSPGQVLDEQFF; size: NA; D: TRBD1; J: TRBJ2-1; V: TRBV6-2/TRBV6-3
DNA: TGTGCCAGCAGCTTAGACGGGAATACAGATACGCAGTATTTT; CDR3: CASSLDGNTDTQYF; size: NA; D: NA; J: TRBJ2-3; V: TRBV7-2
DNA: TGTGCCAGCACCTGGAGTAGCGGGGCCTACGAGCAGTACTTC; CDR3: CASTWSSGAYEQYF; size: NA; D: TRBD2; J: TRBJ2-7; V: TRBV4-2
DNA: TGTGCCAGCAGCCAGCGGGTGGCCGATCGGGACTACGAGCAGTACTTC; CDR3: CASSQRVADRDYEQYF; size: NA; D: NA; J: TRBJ2-7; V: TRBV3-1/TRBV3-2
DNA: TGTGCCACCAGCAGAGAGGCCGGACGGACTTATGGCTACACCTTC; CDR3: CATSREAGRTYGYTF; size: NA; D: NA; J: TRBJ1-2; V: TRBV15
DNA: TGTGCCAGCAGTTTGCTGGGTGGTGACATTCAGTACTTC; CDR3: CASSLLGGDIQYF; size: once; D: NA; J: TRBJ2-4; V: TRBV27
DNA: TGTGCCAGTATCCCCCTTATAATCCGGGACAGGGTGGTGTTGGTCGACTATGGCTACACCTTC; CDR3: CASIPLIIRDRVVLVDYGYTF; size: NA; D: TRBD1; J: TRBJ1-2; V: TRBV19
DNA: TGTGCCAGCAATTCGGGCCGACCTAATTCACCCCTCCACTTT; CDR3: CASNSGRPNSPLHF; size: NA; D: NA; J: TRBJ1-6; V: TRBV6-5
DNA: TGCGCCAGCAGCCAAGATTACCCGGGCTGGTACGAGCAGTACTTC; CDR3: CASSQDYPGWYEQYF; size: NA; D: NA; J: TRBJ2-7; V: TRBV4-3
DNA: TGTGCCAGTTCCGGGACGGACAGCCATAATTCACCCCTCCACTTT; CDR3: CASSGTDSHNSPLHF; size: NA; D: NA; J: TRBJ1-6; V: TRBV2
DNA: TGTGCCAGCAGCCCGGGACACTCGGTAGGGGTATACGAGCAGTACTTC; CDR3: CASSPGHSVGVYEQYF; size: NA; D: NA; J: TRBJ2-7; V: TRBV3-1/TRBV3-2